These T cell receptor beta chains were read from a single sample in a study of blood T cell repertoires in COVID-19. This table comes from immunoSEQ multiplex PCR, and its TCRdb copy is limited to in-frame clones, with some not included. Of around 170,000 clones in the sample, roughly four fifths were seen once. The sequenced material came from peripheral blood. Receptors originate from a woman between 35 and 50 years old with acute or convalescent COVID-19. Both conserved end residues are part of each CDR3. A D gene is named only where the DNA matches it firmly. Rows give clone size only sometimes, using once, few, many, or a class for an expanded clone.

V gene	D gene	clone size	J gene	CDR3 DNA	CDR3 protein
TRBV4-1	-	-	TRBJ2-7	TGCGCCAGCAGCCAAGAGTTTCAGGGGTGGCAGTACTTC	CASSQEFQGWQYF
TRBV6-2/TRBV6-3	-	-	TRBJ1-1	TGTGCCAGCAGTTATCAAAGGACAGTGAACACTGAAGCTTTCTTT	CASSYQRTVNTEAFF
TRBV19	-	-	TRBJ2-6	TGTGCCAGTGAAGGGGTGTGGGCCAACGTCCTGACTTTC	CASEGVWANVLTF
TRBV7-9	-	-	TRBJ2-6	TGTGCCAGCAGCTTAACAGGGCTTTATGGCTCTGGGGCCAACGTCCTGACTTTC	CASSLTGLYGSGANVLTF
TRBV19	-	-	TRBJ1-5	TGTGCCAGTGGGGAACAGGGCGGGCAGCCCCAGCATTTT	CASGEQGGQPQHF
TRBV18	TRBD1	-	TRBJ1-4	TGTGCCAGCTCACCACTGCCGGGACAGGTGAATGAAAAACTGTTTTTT	CASSPLPGQVNEKLFF
TRBV11-2	-	-	TRBJ1-1	TGTGCCAGCAGCCCGGGCCAGGGCCGTACTAACACTGAAGCTTTCTTT	CASSPGQGRTNTEAFF
TRBV24-1	-	-	TRBJ1-5	TGTGCCACCAGTGATTCAAGTCACCGGGACAACGATCAGCCCCAGCATTTT	CATSDSSHRDNDQPQHF
TRBV29-1	-	-	TRBJ1-2	TGCAGCGTTGGGGCCTCAGCTTATGGCTACACCTTC	CSVGASAYGYTF
TRBV18	TRBD2	-	TRBJ2-3	TGTGCCAGCTCACCAACCAGGACTAGCGGGACCTCTAGCACAGATACGCAGTATTTT	CASSPTRTSGTSSTDTQYF
TRBV19	-	-	TRBJ2-7	TGTGCCAGTAGTATAGCCGAGGGATCCTACGAGCAGTACTTC	CASSIAEGSYEQYF
TRBV3-1/TRBV3-2	TRBD1	-	TRBJ1-3	TGTGCCAGCAGCCGACAGAGGAGGGACAGGGGGAACACCATATATTTT	CASSRQRRDRGNTIYF
TRBV18	TRBD1	-	TRBJ1-3	TGTGCCAGCTCAGATTCCCGCACAGGGGTCGGATCTGGAAACACCATATATTTT	CASSDSRTGVGSGNTIYF
TRBV6-5	TRBD2	few	TRBJ2-5	TGTGCCAGCAGTCTACTAGCGGGCGGGGGGACCCAGTACTTC	CASSLLAGGGTQYF
TRBV27	TRBD2	few	TRBJ2-7	TGTGCCAGCAGTGCGGATAGCGGGAGGAGATACGAGCAGTACTTC	CASSADSGRRYEQYF
TRBV6-1	TRBD1	-	TRBJ2-7	TGTGCCAGCAGTGAAGCGCGAGACAGGGGATTCACCGAGCAGTACTTC	CASSEARDRGFTEQYF
TRBV4-1	-	-	TRBJ2-3	TGCGCCAGCAGCCTCATCCCCCCCTTACAGCTCACAGATACGCAGTATTTT	CASSLIPPLQLTDTQYF
TRBV3-1/TRBV3-2	-	-	TRBJ1-1	TGTGCCAGCAGCCTCTTGAGGAATGAAGCTTTCTTT	CASSLLRNEAFF
TRBV9	-	-	TRBJ2-1	TGTGCCAGCAGGGAGCGTGGGAACCAGGGGAATGAGCAGTTCTTC	CASRERGNQGNEQFF
TRBV6-4	TRBD2	many	TRBJ2-3	TGTGCCAGCAGTGAGGCGGGGGAAGGGGCAGATACGCAGTATTTT	CASSEAGEGADTQYF
TRBV28	-	-	TRBJ2-5	TGTGCCAGCAGTCTCCTAGGACAGACAAGCTACACCCAAGAGACCCAGTACTTC	CASSLLGQTSYTQETQYF
TRBV2	-	few	TRBJ2-3	TGTGCTACCACCCCCTCCGCAGGTTTCACAGATACGCAGTATTTT	CATTPSAGFTDTQYF
TRBV18	TRBD2	few	TRBJ2-1	TGTGCCAGCTCACCGGGGGAGACTAGCGGTTACAATGAGCAGTTCTTC	CASSPGETSGYNEQFF
TRBV7-2	-	once	TRBJ1-2	TGTGCCAGCAGCTTAGCAAGGGTGACCAGCGGCTATGGCTACACCTTC	CASSLARVTSGYGYTF
TRBV7-8	TRBD1	-	TRBJ2-2	TGTGCCAGCAGCACGCCGGGACAGATTAATCCGAACACCGGGGAGCTGTTTTTT	CASSTPGQINPNTGELFF
TRBV9	-	once	TRBJ2-3	TGTGCCAGCAGCGGCCCTCCCCGACAGCTCACAGATACGCAGTATTTT	CASSGPPRQLTDTQYF
TRBV3-1/TRBV3-2	TRBD2	-	TRBJ2-5	TGTGCCAGCACCCAGCGGGGGGGAGGCGAGACCCAGTACTTC	CASTQRGGGETQYF
TRBV6-1	-	-	TRBJ1-2	TGTGCCAGCAGTCCTTTCTACTATGGCTACACCTTC	CASSPFYYGYTF
TRBV5-1	TRBD2	-	TRBJ2-2	TGCGCCAGCAGCCCTAGCGGGGGCACCGGGGAGCTGTTTTTT	CASSPSGGTGELFF
TRBV18	TRBD1	-	TRBJ2-2	TGTGCCAGCTCACTCCTAGGGACAGGCTCGAACACCGGGGAGCTGTTTTTT	CASSLLGTGSNTGELFF
TRBV5-1	-	-	TRBJ1-4	TGCGCCAGCAATACCTGGGGGCTCGGAACTAATGAAAAACTGTTTTTT	CASNTWGLGTNEKLFF
TRBV10-1	-	-	TRBJ2-2	TGCGCCAGCAGGAGGGGGTCCACCGGGGAGCTGTTTTTT	CASRRGSTGELFF
TRBV5-1	-	-	TRBJ1-3	TGCGCCAGCAGCCTCCAGTCCTCTGGAAACACCATATATTTT	CASSLQSSGNTIYF
TRBV30	-	-	TRBJ2-3	TGTGCCTGGAGTGTAGGCCGGGGAACCACAGATACGCAGTATTTT	CAWSVGRGTTDTQYF
TRBV7-2	TRBD2	once	TRBJ2-7	TGTGCCAGCAGCCCCCGGACTAGCTTCCACGAGCAGTACTTC	CASSPRTSFHEQYF
TRBV5-4	-	-	TRBJ2-5	TGTGCCATGAAGGGGGGGGGATTCCAAGAGACCCAGTACTTC	CAMKGGGFQETQYF
TRBV5-1	-	-	TRBJ1-1	TGCGCCAGCAGCTTGGGAGTTTCGGGGACTGAAGCTTTCTTT	CASSLGVSGTEAFF
TRBV19	-	-	TRBJ1-1	TGTGCCAGTAGTACACAGGGTCGGCACACTGAAGCTTTCTTT	CASSTQGRHTEAFF
TRBV2	-	-	TRBJ2-7	TGTGCCAGCAGGGATATAGCGGATAACTACGAGCAGTACTTC	CASRDIADNYEQYF
TRBV5-1	TRBD1	once	TRBJ1-5	TGCGCCAGCAGCTCAGGACAGGGCTCTCAGCCCCAGCATTTT	CASSSGQGSQPQHF
TRBV18	-	-	TRBJ1-5	TGTGCCAGCTCACCAGGGGAGGATCAGCCCCAGCATTTT	CASSPGEDQPQHF
TRBV7-2	TRBD1	-	TRBJ1-3	TGTGCCAGCAGCTTTCGACCCGGAACAGGGGTAGATGGAAACACCATATATTTT	CASSFRPGTGVDGNTIYF
TRBV5-1	TRBD1	-	TRBJ2-1	TGCGCCAGCAGCTTGGCCTTCGGGACAGCCTACAATGAGCAGTTCTTC	CASSLAFGTAYNEQFF
TRBV6-5	-	-	TRBJ1-1	TGTGCCAGCAGCGACAACATGAACACTGAAGCTTTCTTT	CASSDNMNTEAFF
TRBV7-9	TRBD2	-	TRBJ2-3	TGTGCCAGCAGCCTAACTAGCGGGGGGGTAGGAGATACGCAGTATTTT	CASSLTSGGVGDTQYF
TRBV5-6	-	few	TRBJ1-4	TGTGCCAGCAGCGGCAGGGAGAGGGGGGAAAAACTGTTTTTT	CASSGRERGEKLFF
TRBV28	TRBD2	-	TRBJ2-3	TGTGCCGGCGGGCGGGGGACCTCTAGCACAGATACGCAGTATTTT	CAGGRGTSSTDTQYF
TRBV3-1/TRBV3-2	TRBD2	-	TRBJ2-5	TGTGCCAGCAGCCCCCGAGGACTAGACCAAGAGACCCAGTACTTC	CASSPRGLDQETQYF
TRBV5-1	-	-	TRBJ2-7	TGCGCCAGCAGCTCCCCTAATTCCCACGAGCAGTACTTC	CASSSPNSHEQYF
TRBV25-1	-	-	TRBJ2-1	TGTGCCAGCAGTGAACCGGGAGTCAATGAGCAGTTCTTC	CASSEPGVNEQFF
TRBV19	-	-	TRBJ2-5	TGTGCCAGTAGTATAAGTCGGGGGAAGGAGACCCAGTACTTC	CASSISRGKETQYF
TRBV3-1/TRBV3-2	-	-	TRBJ2-4	TGTGCCAGCAGCCAAGACCTCGGGGTTCTTATCGGCATTCAGTACTTC	CASSQDLGVLIGIQYF
TRBV30	-	-	TRBJ1-1	TGTGCCTGGAGTGGTCAGTTGAACACTGAAGCTTTCTTT	CAWSGQLNTEAFF
TRBV11-3	TRBD1	few	TRBJ2-2	TGTGCCAGCAGCCCCGGGACAGGGAACACCGGGGAGCTGTTTTTT	CASSPGTGNTGELFF
TRBV5-1	TRBD2	-	TRBJ2-3	TGCGCCAGCAGCTTGGGGCTAGCGGAGACAAGCACAGATACGCAGTATTTT	CASSLGLAETSTDTQYF
TRBV6-4	-	-	TRBJ1-5	TGTGCCAGCAGTCCGGAACAGCATCAGCCCCAGCATTTT	CASSPEQHQPQHF
TRBV5-8	TRBD2	-	TRBJ2-2	TGTGCCAGCAGCTCTGTAGCGGGGGGGCCCACCGGGGAGCTGTTTTTT	CASSSVAGGPTGELFF